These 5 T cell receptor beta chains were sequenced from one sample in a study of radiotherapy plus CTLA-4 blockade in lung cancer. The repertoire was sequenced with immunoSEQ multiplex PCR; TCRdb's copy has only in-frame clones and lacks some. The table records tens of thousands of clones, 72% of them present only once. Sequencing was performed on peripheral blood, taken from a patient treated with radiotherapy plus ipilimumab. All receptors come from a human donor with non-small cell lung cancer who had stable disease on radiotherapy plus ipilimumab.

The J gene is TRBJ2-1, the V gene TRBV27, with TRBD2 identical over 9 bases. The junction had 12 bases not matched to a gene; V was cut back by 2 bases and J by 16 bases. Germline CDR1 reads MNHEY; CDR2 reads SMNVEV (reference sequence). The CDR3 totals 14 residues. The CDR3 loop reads CASSLRGGGASKFF. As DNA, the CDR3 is TGTGCCAGCAGTTTACGGGGCGGGGGGGCCTCGAAATTCTTC.

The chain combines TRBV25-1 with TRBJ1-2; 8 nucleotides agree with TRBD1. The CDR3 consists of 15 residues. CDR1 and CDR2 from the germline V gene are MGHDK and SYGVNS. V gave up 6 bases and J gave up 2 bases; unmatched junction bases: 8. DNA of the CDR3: TGTGCCAGCAGAGAGACAGGGGCAGGGAACTATGGCTACACCTTC. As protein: CASRETGAGNYGYTF.

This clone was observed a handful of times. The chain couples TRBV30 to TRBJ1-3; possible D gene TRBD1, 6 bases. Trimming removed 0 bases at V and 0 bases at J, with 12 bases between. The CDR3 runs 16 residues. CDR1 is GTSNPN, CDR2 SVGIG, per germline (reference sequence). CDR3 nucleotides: TGTGCCTGGAGTGTAGTTCAGGGGTACTCTGGAAACACCATATATTTT. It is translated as CAWSVVQGYSGNTIYF.

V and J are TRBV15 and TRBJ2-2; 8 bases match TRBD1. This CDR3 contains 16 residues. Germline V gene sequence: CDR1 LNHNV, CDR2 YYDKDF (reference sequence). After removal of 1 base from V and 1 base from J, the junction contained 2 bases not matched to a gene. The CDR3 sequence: CATSRVRGQNTGELFF. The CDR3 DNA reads TGTGCCACCAGCAGAGTCAGGGGGCAGAACACCGGGGAGCTGTTTTTT.

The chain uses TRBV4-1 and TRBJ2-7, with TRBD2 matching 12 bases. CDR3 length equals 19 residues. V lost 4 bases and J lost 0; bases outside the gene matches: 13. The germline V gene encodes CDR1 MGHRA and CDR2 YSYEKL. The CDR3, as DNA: TGCGCCAGCAGCCTAGAACTAGCGGGGGGCTCCTACTTCTCCTACGAGCAGTACTTC. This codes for CASSLELAGGSYFSYEQYF.